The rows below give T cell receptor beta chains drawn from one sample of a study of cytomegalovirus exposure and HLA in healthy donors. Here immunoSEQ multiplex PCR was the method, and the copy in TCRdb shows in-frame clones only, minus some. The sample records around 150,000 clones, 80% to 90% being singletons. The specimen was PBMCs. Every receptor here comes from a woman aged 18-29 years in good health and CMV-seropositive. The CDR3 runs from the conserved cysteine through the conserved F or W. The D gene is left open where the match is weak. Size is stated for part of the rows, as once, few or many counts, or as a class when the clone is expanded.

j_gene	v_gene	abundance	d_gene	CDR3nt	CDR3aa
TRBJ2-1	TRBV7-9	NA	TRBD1	TGTGCCAGCAGCTTACTACCAAACAGGGGGCCGTACAATGAGCAGTTCTTC	CASSLLPNRGPYNEQFF
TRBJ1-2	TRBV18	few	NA	TGTGCCAGCTCACCTGGCAGGGACACGGAAGGCTACACCTTC	CASSPGRDTEGYTF
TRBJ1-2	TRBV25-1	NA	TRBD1	TGTGCCAGCACCCCCCGGGACAGGGGCTATGGCTACACCTTC	CASTPRDRGYGYTF
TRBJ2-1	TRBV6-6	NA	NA	TGTGCCAGCAGTTTTAGCGTCTCCTACAATGAGCAGTTCTTC	CASSFSVSYNEQFF
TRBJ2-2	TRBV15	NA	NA	TGTGCCACCAGCAGTGAACAGGCACTCGGGGAGCTGTTTTTT	CATSSEQALGELFF
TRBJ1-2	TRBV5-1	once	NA	TGCGCCAGCAGCTTGGTGGCCGGGTCTGACTATGGCTACACCTTC	CASSLVAGSDYGYTF
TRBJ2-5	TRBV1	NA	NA	TGCACCAGCAGCCCCCCGGCTAGCGGGGCTGGGAAGACCCAGTACTTC	CTSSPPASGAGKTQYF
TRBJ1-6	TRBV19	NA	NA	TGTGCCAGTCGGTTAGGTGGGAGCTCCTATAATTCACCCCTCCACTTT	CASRLGGSSYNSPLHF
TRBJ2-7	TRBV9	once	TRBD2	TGTGCCAGCAGCGTAGACGGGAGGAGCTCCTACGAGCAGTACTTC	CASSVDGRSSYEQYF
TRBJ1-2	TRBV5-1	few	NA	TGCGCCAGCAGCTTTGAGGGGGACTATGGCTACACCTTC	CASSFEGDYGYTF
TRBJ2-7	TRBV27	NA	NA	TGTGCCAGCAGTTTATCCGGGGGGCGCGCTTACGAGCAGTACTTC	CASSLSGGRAYEQYF
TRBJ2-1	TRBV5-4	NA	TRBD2	TGTGCCAGCAGCTTGTCCGGGACTAGCGGGAGTGAGCAGTTCTTC	CASSLSGTSGSEQFF
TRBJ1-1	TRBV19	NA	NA	TGTGCCAGTAGTGTACAGGGTAAGGGCACTGAAGCTTTCTTT	CASSVQGKGTEAFF
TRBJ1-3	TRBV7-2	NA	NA	TGTGCCAGCAGCTTAGTCAGCTCTGGAAACACCATATATTTT	CASSLVSSGNTIYF
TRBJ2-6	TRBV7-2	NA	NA	TGTGCCAGCAGCTTAGGGGTAGGAGGGGCTGGGGCCAACGTCCTGACTTTC	CASSLGVGGAGANVLTF
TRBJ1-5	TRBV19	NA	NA	TGTGCCAGTAGTTCGCGGACAAGCAATCAGCCCCAGCATTTT	CASSSRTSNQPQHF
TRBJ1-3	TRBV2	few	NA	TGTGCCAGCAGTCGCCAGGGGAGAAACACCATATATTTT	CASSRQGRNTIYF
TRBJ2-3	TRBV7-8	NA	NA	TGTGCCAGCAGCTTAGGCGGGTCCTATAGCACAGATACGCAGTATTTT	CASSLGGSYSTDTQYF
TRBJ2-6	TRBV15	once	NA	TGTGCCACCAGCACTGACACGTCTGGGGCCAACGTCCTGACTTTC	CATSTDTSGANVLTF
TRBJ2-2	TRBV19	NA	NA	TGTGCCAGTAGCGGACTGTACACCGGGGAGCTGTTTTTT	CASSGLYTGELFF
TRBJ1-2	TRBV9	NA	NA	TGTGCCAGCAGCGTGTGGACTCACCCTCACTATGGCTACACCTTC	CASSVWTHPHYGYTF
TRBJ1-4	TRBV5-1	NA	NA	TGCGCCAGCAGCTTGGTTTCCCCAGCAACTAATGAAAAACTGTTTTTT	CASSLVSPATNEKLFF